The entry below gives a single T cell receptor beta chain sequence along with its context. Its antigen is not known. Data came from immunoSEQ multiplex PCR; TCRdb stores just in-frame clones and leaves some out. The data show about 150,000 clones, more than 75% seen once. Germline CDR1 MNHEY, CDR2 SMNVEV (reference sequence). This CDR3 spans 16 amino acids. The V and J ends lost 2 bases and 4 bases respectively, with 14 bases between them. This specimen comes from a study of cytomegalovirus exposure and HLA in healthy donors. General study results and limits: Listed as cytomegalovirus-associated were roughly 180 TCR beta chains.

The specimen was PBMCs. The receptor comes from a man aged 18 to 29 in good health and CMV-seronegative. The chain couples TRBV27 to TRBJ1-4; D not certain. Here the CDR3 reads CASSLALGGFNEKLFF. The CDR3 DNA reads TGTGCCAGCAGTTTAGCCTTGGGAGGTTTTAATGAAAAACTGTTTTTT.